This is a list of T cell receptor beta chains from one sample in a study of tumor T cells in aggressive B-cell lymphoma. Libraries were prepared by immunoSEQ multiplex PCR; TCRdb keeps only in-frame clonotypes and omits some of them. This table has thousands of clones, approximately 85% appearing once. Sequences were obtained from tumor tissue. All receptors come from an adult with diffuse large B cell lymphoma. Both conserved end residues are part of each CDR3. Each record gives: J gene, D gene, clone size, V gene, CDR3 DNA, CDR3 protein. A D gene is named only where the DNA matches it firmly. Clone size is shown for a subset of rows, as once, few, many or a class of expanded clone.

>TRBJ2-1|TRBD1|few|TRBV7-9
TGTGCCAGCAGCTTATCAGGGACAGGGCATGGAGGCGAGCAGTTCTTC
CASSLSGTGHGGEQFF
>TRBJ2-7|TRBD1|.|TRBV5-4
TGTGCCAGCAGCATGGACAGGAGCTCCTACGAGCAGTACTTC
CASSMDRSSYEQYF
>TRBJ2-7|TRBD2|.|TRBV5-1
TGCGCCAGCAGCCCGGGACTAGCAGGTTACGAGCAGTACTTC
CASSPGLAGYEQYF
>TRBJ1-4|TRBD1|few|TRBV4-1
TGCGCCAGCAGCCAAGACCCGACAGGGGCGGGGGAAAAACTGTTTTTT
CASSQDPTGAGEKLFF
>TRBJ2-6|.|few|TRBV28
TGTGCCAGCAGTTGGCCTTCAGGGGTAGCTGGGGCCAACGTCCTGACTTTC
CASSWPSGVAGANVLTF
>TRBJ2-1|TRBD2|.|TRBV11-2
TGTGCCAGCAGCTTAGTAGCGGGCCCGCCCGGATCCTACAATGAGCAGTTCTTC
CASSLVAGPPGSYNEQFF
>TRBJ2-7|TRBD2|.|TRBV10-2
TGCGCCAGCGCGGGGGGTACCTACGAGCAGTACTTC
CASAGGTYEQYF
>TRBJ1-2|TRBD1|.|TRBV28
TGTGCCAGCAGACCCGGGACAGGGGGCTCTGGCTACACCTTC
CASRPGTGGSGYTF
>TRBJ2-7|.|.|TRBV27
TGTGCCAGCAGTTTATCCAGGAACTACGAGCAGTACTTC
CASSLSRNYEQYF
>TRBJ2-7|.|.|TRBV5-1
TGCGCCAGCAGCTTGGGAGGGAACTACGAGCAGTACTTC
CASSLGGNYEQYF
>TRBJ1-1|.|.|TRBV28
TGTGCCAGCAGCCGCACAGGGTTGGACACTGAAGCTTTCTTT
CASSRTGLDTEAFF
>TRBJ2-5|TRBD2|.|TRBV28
TGTGCCAGCAAAGGCTTGCTAGCGGTAGGAGAGACCCAGTACTTC
CASKGLLAVGETQYF
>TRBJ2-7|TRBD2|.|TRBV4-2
TGTGCCAGCAGTACCGGAGCGGGAATACGGGAGCAGTACTTC
CASSTGAGIREQYF
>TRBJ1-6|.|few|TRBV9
TGTGCCAGCAGCGTAGTGGCAGGGTTGGATTCACCCCTCCACTTT
CASSVVAGLDSPLHF
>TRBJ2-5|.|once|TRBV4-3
TGCGCCAGCAGCCAAGATAACAGGGTGGGCTGGGCCCAGTACTTC
CASSQDNRVGWAQYF
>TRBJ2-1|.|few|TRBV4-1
TGCGCCAGCAGCCAAGTCCTAGGCTCCAATGAGCAGTTCTTC
CASSQVLGSNEQFF
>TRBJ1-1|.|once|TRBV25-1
TGTGCCAGCAGTGCTCAGTCGTTCACTGAAGCTTTCTTT
CASSAQSFTEAFF
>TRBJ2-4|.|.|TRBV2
TGTGCCAGCAGCACAGGGAGGGACATTCAGTACTTC
CASSTGRDIQYF
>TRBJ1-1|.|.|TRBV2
TGTGCCAGCAACGGGGATGAAGCTTTCTTT
CASNGDEAFF
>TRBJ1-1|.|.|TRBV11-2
TGTGCCAGCAGCCCGGGTAGGACTGAAGCTTTCTTT
CASSPGRTEAFF
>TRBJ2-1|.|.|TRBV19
TGTGCCAGTAGTATAGATAGGGGCTCCTACAATGAGCAGTTCTTC
CASSIDRGSYNEQFF
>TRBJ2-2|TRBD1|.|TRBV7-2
TGTGCCAGCAGCTTAGGACAGGGAAACACCGGGGAGCTGTTTTTT
CASSLGQGNTGELFF
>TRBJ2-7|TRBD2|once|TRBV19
TGTGCCAGTAGTATCCGACTAGCGGGAGCCGACCCGGAGCAGTACTTC
CASSIRLAGADPEQYF
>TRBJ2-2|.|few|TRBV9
TGTGCCAGCAGCGTAGCTCCGAGAATGTCCGGGGAGCTGTTTTTT
CASSVAPRMSGELFF
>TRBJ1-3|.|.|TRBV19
TGTGCCAGTACCGCGGAGGGGTTGGGCGAAAACACCATATATTTT
CASTAEGLGENTIYF
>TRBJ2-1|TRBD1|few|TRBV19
TGTGCCAGTAGTATCGTCGGACAGGGGGCGGGAAATGAGCAGTTCTTC
CASSIVGQGAGNEQFF
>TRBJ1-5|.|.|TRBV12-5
TGTGCTAGTGGTTGGGGGGGCCCCAATCAGCCCCAGCATTTT
CASGWGGPNQPQHF
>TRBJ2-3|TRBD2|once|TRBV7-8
TGTGCCAGCAGAGGAGCGGGAGGCACAGATACGCAGTATTTT
CASRGAGGTDTQYF
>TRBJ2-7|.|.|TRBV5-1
TGCGCCAGCAGCCGGTGGCCGGAACAGGAGAACGAGCAGTACTTC
CASSRWPEQENEQYF
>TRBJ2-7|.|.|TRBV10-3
TGTGCCATCAGGACCTCGACTAGCTACGAGCAGTACTTC
CAIRTSTSYEQYF
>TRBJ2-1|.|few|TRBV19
TGTGCCAGTAGTACCTACCGGGACTCCTTTATGGAGGGTGAGCAGTTCTTC
CASSTYRDSFMEGEQFF
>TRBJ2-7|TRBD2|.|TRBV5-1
TGCGCCAGCAGCTTGAGTAGCGGGACCTACGAGCAGTACTTC
CASSLSSGTYEQYF
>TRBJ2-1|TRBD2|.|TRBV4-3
TGCGCCAGCAGCCTTAGCGGGGGGGCCTACAATGAGCAGTTCTTC
CASSLSGGAYNEQFF
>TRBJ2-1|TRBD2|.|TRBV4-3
TGCGCCAGCAGCGAAGGGACTAGCGGTCCCAATGAGCAGTTCTTC
CASSEGTSGPNEQFF
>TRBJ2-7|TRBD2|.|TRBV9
TGTGCCAGCGGAGCGGGAGCGGTCGAGCAGTACTTC
CASGAGAVEQYF
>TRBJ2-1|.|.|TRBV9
TGTGCCAGCAGCGTAGAGCGGATGACCTACAATGAGCAGTTCTTC
CASSVERMTYNEQFF
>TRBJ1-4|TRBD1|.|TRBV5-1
TGCGCCAGCAGCTTGGCCGGAGCAGGGGGCCCAACTAATGAAAAACTGTTTTTT
CASSLAGAGGPTNEKLFF
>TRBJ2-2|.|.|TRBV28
TGTGCCAGCAGTTCTAGCGTGGTTGTCCCCGGGGAGCTGTTTTTT
CASSSSVVVPGELFF
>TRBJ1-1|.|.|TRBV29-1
TGCAGCGCGGATCAGGCCACTGAAGCTTTCTTT
CSADQATEAFF
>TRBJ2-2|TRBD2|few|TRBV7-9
TGTGCCAGCAGCTCCCGAGGCGGGAGTTTGAACACCGGGGAGCTGTTTTTT
CASSSRGGSLNTGELFF
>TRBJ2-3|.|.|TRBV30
TGTGCCTGGAGTGTAGTTACAGGGAGCACAGATACGCAGTATTTT
CAWSVVTGSTDTQYF
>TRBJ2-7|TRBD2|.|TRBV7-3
TGTGCCAGCAGCTTAAAATCATCACCTCGGCGGGAGGCCACGGGGGGAGAGCAGTACTTC
CASSLKSSPRREATGGEQYF
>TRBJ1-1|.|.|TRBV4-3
TGCGCCAGCAGCCAAGATCGGGGCACTGAAGCTTTCTTT
CASSQDRGTEAFF
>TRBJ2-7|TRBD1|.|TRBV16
TGTGCCAGCAGCCCTACTGGGACAGGGGGCTACGAGCAGTACTTC
CASSPTGTGGYEQYF
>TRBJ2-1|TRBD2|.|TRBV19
TGTGCCAGTAGTGACCTAGCGGGATTATACAATGAGCAGTTCTTC
CASSDLAGLYNEQFF
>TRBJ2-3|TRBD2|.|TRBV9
TGTGCCAGCAGCGTAGGGAATAGCGGGAGTGTGGATACGCAGTATTTT
CASSVGNSGSVDTQYF
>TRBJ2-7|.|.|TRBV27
TGTGCCAGCAGTACCCTCCGGGACTTCGGACACTACGAGCAGTACTTC
CASSTLRDFGHYEQYF
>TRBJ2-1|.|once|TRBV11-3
TGTGCCAGCAGCGGCCGGGACTCTCTAGGGTACAATGAGCAGTTCTTC
CASSGRDSLGYNEQFF
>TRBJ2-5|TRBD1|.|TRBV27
TGTGCCAGCAGTTTTTCTGCCGGGACAGGGGTTCAAGAGACCCAGTACTTC
CASSFSAGTGVQETQYF
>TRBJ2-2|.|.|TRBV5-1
TGCGCCAGCAGAAACGGCACCGGGGAGCTGTTTTTT
CASRNGTGELFF
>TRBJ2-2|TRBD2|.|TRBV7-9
TGTGCCAGCAGCTTAATCGGCCTAGCGGAGAACACCGGGGAGCTGTTTTTT
CASSLIGLAENTGELFF
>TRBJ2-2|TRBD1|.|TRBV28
TGTGCCAGCGTCCGGGACAGGGTCACCGGGGAGCTGTTTTTT
CASVRDRVTGELFF
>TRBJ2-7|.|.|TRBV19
TGTGCCAGTAGTAACGACATAGACTACGAGCAGTACTTC
CASSNDIDYEQYF
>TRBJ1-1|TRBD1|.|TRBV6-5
TGTGCCAGCAACGGACAGGGCATTTCTGAAGCTTTCTTT
CASNGQGISEAFF
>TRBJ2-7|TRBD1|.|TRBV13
TGTGCCAGCAGCCATGGGACAGGGGAATTCGAGCAATACTTC
CASSHGTGEFEQYF
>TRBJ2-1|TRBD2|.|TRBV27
TGTGCCAGCAGTTCCCTGGGGACTAGCTTTAACAATGAGCAGTTCTTC
CASSSLGTSFNNEQFF
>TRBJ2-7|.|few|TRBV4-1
TGCGCCAGCAGCCAAGAGAGTAGCGGTAGCTACGAGCAGTACTTC
CASSQESSGSYEQYF
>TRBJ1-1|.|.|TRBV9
TGTGCCAGCAGCGTAGGAGACAAAACTGAAGCTTTCTTT
CASSVGDKTEAFF
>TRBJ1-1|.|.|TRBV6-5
TGTGCCAGTCAAGCGGGCACTGAAGCTTTCTTT
CASQAGTEAFF
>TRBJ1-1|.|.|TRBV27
TGTGCCAGCAGTTTATCGGGCGGGGTGAACACTGAAGCTTTCTTT
CASSLSGGVNTEAFF